These T cell receptor beta chains were read from a single sample in a study of T cell responses to AZD1222 COVID-19 vaccine. The repertoire was sequenced with immunoSEQ multiplex PCR; TCRdb's copy has only in-frame clones and lacks some. The table shows about 84,000 clones, with around 88% occurring only once. The specimen was peripheral blood, collected 28 days after the second AZD1222 dose. The receptors were sampled from an adult who received the AZD1222 COVID-19 vaccine. CDR3s include the opening cysteine and the closing phenylalanine or tryptophan. Each record gives: clone size, J gene, V gene, D gene, CDR3 length, CDR3 protein, CDR3 DNA. A D gene is named only where the DNA matches it firmly. Size is omitted from some rows. Given values are once, few, many or a class for expanded clones.

-,TRBJ1-1,TRBV21-1,-,14,CAGWVSEGWTEAFF,TGTGCCGGATGGGTCTCGGAGGGATGGACTGAAGCTTTCTTT
-,TRBJ2-5,TRBV5-1,TRBD2,14,CASSPPAGGETQYF,TGCGCCAGCAGCCCACCGGCGGGGGGAGAGACCCAGTACTTC
-,TRBJ2-3,TRBV24-1,-,15,CATSDLQGLADTQYF,TGTGCCACCAGTGACCTACAGGGTTTGGCAGATACGCAGTATTTT
-,TRBJ2-3,TRBV27,-,13,CASRLNVGDTQYF,TGTGCCAGCAGGTTAAACGTGGGCGATACGCAGTATTTT
-,TRBJ2-7,TRBV6-5,-,15,CASSYSAGGSYEQYF,TGTGCCAGCAGTTACTCGGCAGGAGGATCCTACGAGCAGTACTTC
-,TRBJ2-3,TRBV19,-,14,CASTPDYSTDTQYF,TGTGCCAGTACCCCCGACTACTCCACAGATACGCAGTATTTT
-,TRBJ2-5,TRBV30,TRBD1,14,CAWRELDRGETQYF,TGTGCCTGGAGGGAACTCGACAGGGGTGAGACCCAGTACTTC
-,TRBJ2-1,TRBV5-1,-,14,CASSWRSSYNEQFF,TGCGCCAGCAGCTGGCGGAGCTCCTACAATGAGCAGTTCTTC
-,TRBJ2-2,TRBV10-3,TRBD2,15,CAISGGLAGTGELFF,TGTGCCATCAGTGGGGGACTAGCCGGCACCGGGGAGCTGTTTTTT
-,TRBJ2-2,TRBV3-1/TRBV3-2,-,15,CASSRDSFHTGELFF,TGTGCCAGCAGCCGGGACTCTTTTCACACCGGGGAGCTGTTTTTT
-,TRBJ2-3,TRBV4-1,-,17,CASSQEVFQDPTDTQYF,TGCGCCAGCAGCCAAGAGGTTTTTCAGGACCCAACAGATACGCAGTATTTT
-,TRBJ1-3,TRBV4-1,-,14,CASSRHQRGNTIYF,TGCGCCAGCAGTCGACATCAGCGTGGAAACACCATATATTTT
few,TRBJ2-7,TRBV5-4,TRBD1,15,CASSWAGQGSYEQYF,TGTGCCAGCAGCTGGGCGGGACAGGGATCCTACGAGCAGTACTTC
few,TRBJ2-7,TRBV10-3,TRBD1,17,CAISESPGQGVFYEQYF,TGTGCCATCAGTGAGTCACCGGGACAGGGGGTATTCTACGAGCAGTACTTC
-,TRBJ1-4,TRBV7-9,-,11,CASSLEQLIVF,TGTGCCAGCAGCTTAGAACAGTTAATAGTTTTT
-,TRBJ1-2,TRBV5-5,TRBD1,14,CASSLGQGAWGYTF,TGTGCCAGCAGCTTAGGACAGGGGGCTTGGGGCTACACCTTC
-,TRBJ2-1,TRBV6-1,-,16,CASSEGYAGAYNEQFF,TGTGCCAGCAGTGAAGGTTATGCGGGGGCATACAATGAGCAGTTCTTC
-,TRBJ2-3,TRBV7-9,TRBD2,16,CASSLGLAVSTDTQYF,TGTGCCAGCAGCTTAGGGCTAGCGGTGAGCACAGATACGCAGTATTTT
-,TRBJ1-4,TRBV30,-,13,CAWSVLRDEKLFF,TGTGCCTGGAGTGTATTGCGGGATGAAAAACTGTTTTTT
few,TRBJ2-7,TRBV6-2/TRBV6-3,-,13,CASSYVSSYEQYF,TGTGCCAGCAGTTACGTAAGCTCCTACGAGCAGTACTTC
-,TRBJ2-7,TRBV13,TRBD2,14,CASSKLAGVGEQYF,TGTGCCAGCAGCAAACTAGCGGGGGTGGGTGAGCAGTACTTC
-,TRBJ2-7,TRBV4-3,-,13,CASSQVFGYEQYF,TGCGCCAGCAGCCAAGTTTTCGGGTACGAGCAGTACTTC
-,TRBJ1-2,TRBV5-6,-,14,CASSQQGGSYGYTF,TGTGCCAGCAGCCAACAGGGAGGGAGCTATGGCTACACCTTC
-,TRBJ1-1,TRBV25-1,TRBD1,13,CASSPTGDTEAFF,TGTGCCAGCAGCCCGACAGGGGACACTGAAGCTTTCTTT
-,TRBJ2-7,TRBV5-1,TRBD1,14,CASSIPGQGYEQYF,TGCGCCAGCAGCATTCCGGGACAGGGCTACGAGCAGTACTTC
once,TRBJ2-3,TRBV15,TRBD1,16,CATSRVTGQGTITQYF,TGTGCCACCAGCAGAGTCACCGGACAGGGGACGATAACGCAGTATTTT